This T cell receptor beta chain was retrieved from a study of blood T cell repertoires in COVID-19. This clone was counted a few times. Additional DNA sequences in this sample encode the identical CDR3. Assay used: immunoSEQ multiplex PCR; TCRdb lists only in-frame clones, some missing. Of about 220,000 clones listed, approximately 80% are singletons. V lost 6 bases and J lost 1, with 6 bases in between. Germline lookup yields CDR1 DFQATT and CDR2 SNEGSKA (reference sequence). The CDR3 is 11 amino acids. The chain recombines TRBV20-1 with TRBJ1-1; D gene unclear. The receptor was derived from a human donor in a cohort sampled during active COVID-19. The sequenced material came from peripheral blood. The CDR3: CSARRNTEAFF. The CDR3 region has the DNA TGCAGTGCCCGCAGGAACACTGAAGCTTTCTTT.